This TCR beta chain was captured in a study of cytomegalovirus exposure and HLA in healthy donors. Study background: Early released data had about 80 million unique TCRs, all coming from HLA-typed donors. Broader study findings: Rarity marked most TCR sequences, yet some public TCRs occurred in many donors.

Use of 60 Vbeta and 13 Jbeta primers characterized the PCR. Method: immunoSEQ multiplex PCR; TCRdb's copy keeps in-frame clones and lacks some. This table has roughly 72,000 clones, 74% appearing once. This clone was recorded only once. What it binds is unknown. Between the trimmed V and J ends, which lost 1 base and 5 bases, there was a span of 12 bases. Germline V gene data show CDR1 as LGHNA and CDR2 as YNFKEQ. The CDR3 has 14 residues. Sequences were obtained from PBMCs. This chain connects TRBV4-2 to TRBJ2-7; D might be TRBD1 (6 bases). This receptor was taken from a human donor in good health. This chain's CDR3 is CASSQVLGGNEQYF. In DNA form, the CDR3 reads TGTGCCAGCAGCCAAGTATTAGGGGGAAACGAGCAGTACTTC.